Presented here are 3 T cell receptor beta chains from one specimen sequenced in a study of T-cell memory formation after mild COVID-19. TCRdb used MiXCR to reprocess the 5' RACE reads, holding one entry per CDR3 protein. Among roughly 600,000 distinct CDR3 sequences listed, roughly 18% were seen once. The specimen was PBMCs or a T cell subset sorted from them (not recorded which). These receptors all come from an adult woman who had mild COVID-19 (a few samples of this study predate the infection). Cell type and time point are not known.

This rearrangement joins TRBV9 to TRBJ2-7, with a possible D match to TRBD2 (7 bases). V gave up 4 bases and J gave up 4 bases, with 18 bases separating them. The CDR3 contains 15 residues. The germline V gene encodes CDR1 SGDLS and CDR2 YYNGEE. The CDR3 DNA is TGTGCCAGCAGCCCCGAGGGGGGGGAATTTTACGAGCAGTACTTC. Protein sequence: CASSPEGGEFYEQYF.

This clonotype was recorded many times. CDR3 nucleotide sequence: TGTGCCAGCAGCCTGGGACCCGACTATGGCTACACCTTC. This encodes CASSLGPDYGYTF. The genes are TRBV2 and TRBJ1-2; tentative D call: TRBD1 (5 bases). CDR1 SNHLY and CDR2 FYNNEI come from the germline V gene. The CDR3 length is 13 residues. Trimming took off 6 bases at V and 3 bases at J, with 11 bases between the two ends.

This rearrangement joins TRBV6-5 to TRBJ2-5; D gene ambiguous. This CDR3 region has 14 residues. The germline V gene encodes CDR1 MNHEY and CDR2 SVGAGI. V was trimmed by 4 bases and J by 4 bases, leaving 13 bases between them. The CDR3 DNA reads as TGTGCCAGCAGTTCGGCTGCCTGGGGAGAGACCCAGTACTTC. Translated: CASSSAAWGETQYF.